A single sample is the source of the 27 T cell receptor beta chains below, sequenced in a study of type 1 regulatory T cells. TCRdb re-analysed the reads in MiXCR, keeping a single row per CDR3 protein. The table lists fewer than 80,000 distinct CDR3 sequences, around 21% of them singletons. No antigen has been identified for these receptors. Study results and limitations: Compared with non-type 1 regulatory T cells, type 1 regulatory T cells showed a more restricted TCR repertoire.

Sequencing used cultured type 1 regulatory T (Tr1) cells, either the whole culture or a sorted fraction (not recorded which). The receptor source for this set is a human donor in good health.

This rearrangement joins TRBV7-2 to TRBJ2-1; 9 nucleotides match TRBD2. Germline CDR1 and CDR2: SGHTA and FQGNSA. The V segment lost 2 bases and the J segment 6 bases; nucleotides outside the gene matches: 5. The CDR3 spans 15 residues. CDR3 nucleotide sequence: TGTGCCAGCAGCTTATACAGCGGGAGGACCAATGAGCAGTTCTTC. Encoded protein: CASSLYSGRTNEQFF. Supplemented by reference TRBV7-2 and TRBJ2-1, the full variable domain reads GAGVSQSPSNKVTEKGKDVELRCDPISGHTALYWYRQSLGQGLEFLIYFQGNSAPDKSGLPSDRFSAERTGGSVSTLTIQRTQQEDSAVYLCASSLYSGRTNEQFFGPGTRLTVL.

This clonotype was detected ten times or more. This chain connects TRBV3-1 to TRBJ2-7, with D possibly matching TRBD1 (5 bases). Trimming shortened V by 3 bases and J by 6 bases, and 18 bases separated the two germline ends. This CDR3 has 15 amino acids. Germline CDR1 reads LGHDT; CDR2 reads YNNKEL (reference sequence). CDR3 bases: TGTGCCAGCAGCCAGGATTGGCAGGGCTGGGCCGAGCAGTACTTC. Amino acid sequence: CASSQDWQGWAEQYF.

The chain has TRBV28 and TRBJ2-1; D gene uncertain. Germline values: CDR1 MDHEN, CDR2 SYDVKM. Trimming took 1 base from V and 2 from J, leaving 6 bases between them. The CDR3 consists of 14 residues. The CDR3, as DNA: TGTGCCAGCAGTTTATCCCCCGCCTACAATGAGCAGTTCTTC. Protein sequence: CASSLSPAYNEQFF.

In this sample, this clonotype turned up a few times. This sequence joins TRBV6-5 and TRBJ2-3; 7 bases line up with TRBD1. The V and J ends lost 4 bases and 6 bases, in that order; junction bases with no gene match: 7. Germline V gene data show CDR1 as MNHEY and CDR2 as SVGAGI. The CDR3 runs 14 residues. CDR3 amino acids: CASSFGQARDTQYF. For the CDR3, the DNA is TGTGCCAGCAGTTTCGGACAGGCACGGGATACGCAGTATTTT.

V gene TRBV12-3 or TRBV12-4 combines with J gene TRBJ2-2; TRBD1 aligns across 10 bases. V shed 6 bases and J 6 bases; nucleotides not matched to a gene: 10. The CDR3 runs to 16 residues. The CDR3 bases are TGTGCCAGCAGCCCCGGACAGGGGGTTTCGGCCGGGGAGCTGTTTTTT. Translating gives CASSPGQGVSAGELFF.

This chain connects TRBV3-1 to TRBJ1-1; D unresolved. V shed 1 base and J shed 9 bases, with 12 bases lying between them. CDR3 size: 13 residues. CDR1 and CDR2 from the germline V gene are LGHDT and YNNKEL (reference sequence). CDR3 region: CASSQAADPQAFF. The DNA for the CDR3 is TGTGCCAGCAGCCAAGCTGCGGACCCCCAAGCTTTCTTT.

This clonotype was observed a handful of times. The chain uses TRBV5-1 and TRBJ2-5, with D perhaps matching TRBD1 or TRBD2 (5 bases each). V lost 1 base and J lost 2, with 12 bases in between. Germline CDR1 is SGHRS and CDR2 is YFSETQ. This CDR3 spans 15 amino acids. This chain's CDR3 is CASSLRGTKQETQYF. The CDR3 nucleotides read TGCGCCAGCAGCTTGCGTGGGACGAAACAAGAGACCCAGTACTTC.

The chain joins TRBV7-2 to TRBJ1-1; D is unresolved. V lost 1 base and J 13 bases, leaving 13 bases between the germline ends. The CDR3 has 12 amino acids. Germline CDR1 SGHTA, CDR2 FQGNSA. The CDR3 here is CASSLEDVRVFF. CDR3 DNA: TGTGCCAGCAGCTTAGAGGACGTGAGGGTTTTCTTT. Looking up the rest from reference TRBV7-2 and TRBJ1-1 gives the full variable domain: GAGVSQSPSNKVTEKGKDVELRCDPISGHTALYWYRQSLGQGLEFLIYFQGNSAPDKSGLPSDRFSAERTGGSVSTLTIQRTQQEDSAVYLCASSLEDVRVFFGQGTRLTVV.

This clonotype came up a few times. The CDR3 DNA sequence: TGCGCCAGCAGCTTGGATCAAGATACGCAGTATTTT. Translating gives CASSLDQDTQYF. The V gene is TRBV5-1, the J gene TRBJ2-3; D unresolved. Trimming took off 0 bases at V and 5 bases at J, with 4 bases between the two ends. The CDR3 length is 12 residues. The germline CDR1 and CDR2 sequences are SGHRS and YFSETQ.

The rearrangement links TRBV5-1 to TRBJ2-6, with TRBD2 as a possible D gene (6 bases). Germline V gives CDR1 SGHRS, CDR2 YFSETQ. V lost 0 bases and J lost 0, with 10 bases in between. The CDR3 covers 17 residues. The CDR3 region has the DNA TGCGCCAGCAGCTTGGTAGCGGCTCCCTCTGGGGCCAACGTCCTGACTTTC. Residues: CASSLVAAPSGANVLTF.

The rearrangement uses TRBV20-1 and TRBJ2-7, with a tentative D call TRBD2 (6 bases). Trimming cost V 5 bases and J 8 bases, with 13 bases left between them. Germline loops: CDR1 DFQATT, CDR2 SNEGSKA (reference sequence). The CDR3 is made up of 11 amino acids. The CDR3 sequence is CSAQEGRKQYF. As DNA, the CDR3 is TGCAGTGCTCAGGAGGGCCGTAAGCAGTACTTC.

CDR3 sequence (DNA): TGTGCCACCAGTGGACCAACCTTCGTGGGTGAGCAGTTCTTC. Translating gives CATSGPTFVGEQFF. The V gene is TRBV24-1, the J gene TRBJ2-1; D gene ambiguous. Deletions cut 5 bases from V and 9 bases from J, with 16 bases between. The CDR3 sequence is 14 residues long. From germline, CDR1 is KGHDR and CDR2 SFDVKD.

This chain's CDR3 is CASSLVPTGYEQYF. The CDR3 bases are TGTGCCAGCAGCTTAGTTCCAACTGGCTACGAGCAGTACTTC. The chain joins TRBV6-2 or TRBV6-3 to TRBJ2-7, with no clear D. Germline V gene sequence: CDR1 MNHEY, CDR2 SVGEGT. The CDR3 is made up of 14 amino acids. Trimming took off 6 bases at V and 3 bases at J, with 15 bases between the two ends.

The genes are TRBV28 and TRBJ2-7, with D uncertain. V lost 3 bases, J lost 0 bases, and 9 bases lay in between. Germline lookup yields CDR1 MDHEN and CDR2 SYDVKM. This CDR3 contains 14 residues. The CDR3 DNA reads TGTGCCAGCAGTTTGATTCCAGACTCCTACGAGCAGTACTTC. Protein product: CASSLIPDSYEQYF.

This clonotype was recorded many times. The rearrangement joins TRBV20-1 to TRBJ2-7; D may match TRBD1 or TRBD2 (7 bases each). The CDR3 is 16 amino acids. V was trimmed by 0 bases and J by 4 bases, leaving 19 bases between them. Germline V gene sequence: CDR1 DFQATT, CDR2 SNEGSKA (reference sequence). The CDR3 protein is CSARDPQGGSGYEQYF. The DNA of the CDR3 is TGCAGTGCTAGAGATCCTCAGGGGGGGTCTGGGTACGAGCAGTACTTC.

The chain is built from TRBV15 and TRBJ1-1; TRBD1 aligns across 8 bases. The CDR3 has 17 residues. In germline, CDR1 is LNHNV, CDR2 YYDKDF (reference sequence). The ends lost 3 bases at V and 0 bases at J; junction bases unmatched: 9. CDR3 coding DNA: TGTGCCACCAGCAGTCGAGGACAGGGAAAATTGAACACTGAAGCTTTCTTT. Protein: CATSSRGQGKLNTEAFF.

This clonotype was seen more than once but under ten times. V gene TRBV10-3 combines with J gene TRBJ2-7; TRBD1 agrees at 7 bases. This CDR3 has 14 residues. J gave up 4 bases and V 7 bases, and 10 bases lay outside the gene matches. Germline V lookup: CDR1 ENHRY, CDR2 SYGVKD. The CDR3 nucleotides are TGTGCCATCAAACAGGGGCCGACCCTTTACGAGCAGTACTTC. Its translation: CAIKQGPTLYEQYF.

This clonotype was observed many times. The rearrangement links TRBV5-1 to TRBJ2-7, with D perhaps TRBD1 (6 bases). CDR3 size: 16 residues. Per germline, CDR1 SGHRS and CDR2 YFSETQ. V lost 5 bases to trimming and J lost 4 bases, with 22 bases between them. The CDR3 sequence is CASRAQPGADRYEQYF. The CDR3, as DNA: TGCGCCAGCAGGGCACAACCAGGGGCCGACCGATACGAGCAGTACTTC. The whole variable domain, filled in from reference TRBV5-1 and TRBJ2-7, reads KAGVTQTPRYLIKTRGQQVTLSCSPISGHRSVSWYQQTPGQGLQFLFEYFSETQRNKGNFPGRFSGRQFSNSRSEMNVSTLELGDSALYLCASRAQPGADRYEQYFGPGTRLTVT.

This clonotype was seen a handful of times. The chain links TRBV5-1 to TRBJ2-3; D gene unclear. This CDR3 is 13 amino acids long. Germline CDR1 is SGHRS and CDR2 is YFSETQ. Trimming pared 0 bases from V and 5 bases from J, leaving 7 bases between. This chain's CDR3 is CASSLDLRDTQYF. CDR3 nucleotide sequence: TGCGCCAGCAGCTTGGACCTGCGAGATACGCAGTATTTT.

This chain connects TRBV18 to TRBJ2-1, with 7 bases that match TRBD2. Germline CDR1 reads KGHSH; CDR2 reads LQKENI. The V and J ends lost 6 bases and 4 bases, in that order; junction bases with no gene match: 15. CDR3 size: 17 residues. CDR3 residues: CASSPKPAGDYYNEQFF. In DNA form, the CDR3 reads TGTGCCAGCTCGCCAAAACCCGCCGGGGACTATTACAATGAGCAGTTCTTC.

The rearrangement links TRBV18 to TRBJ2-1; no clear D. The CDR3 covers 13 residues. Trimming left V 3 bases short and J 6 bases short, with 9 bases between. The germline CDR1 and CDR2 sequences are KGHSH and LQKENI. The CDR3 is CASSPGSSNEQFF. Written as DNA, the CDR3 is TGTGCCAGCTCACCCGGGTCTAGCAATGAGCAGTTCTTC.

This rearrangement joins TRBV28 to TRBJ2-1; the match to TRBD1 covers 9 bases. Germline V gene sequence: CDR1 MDHEN, CDR2 SYDVKM. The CDR3 has 15 residues. The V gene end was trimmed by 5 bases and the J gene end by 5 bases; junction bases not matched to a gene: 7. The CDR3 protein is CASSPPGQGNNEQFF. CDR3 nucleotide sequence: TGTGCCAGCAGTCCCCCGGGACAGGGAAACAATGAGCAGTTCTTC.

The chain couples TRBV20-1 to TRBJ2-3; the match to TRBD2 covers 7 bases. J gave up 1 base and V 5 bases, and 6 bases lay outside the gene matches. The CDR3 is 14 residues long. The V gene's germline CDR1 is DFQATT and CDR2 SNEGSKA (reference sequence). CDR3 amino acids: CSAYTSAGTDTQYF. In nucleotides, the CDR3 is TGCAGTGCTTATACTAGCGCTGGCACAGATACGCAGTATTTT.

This clonotype was seen only a few times. This chain connects TRBV5-1 to TRBJ1-1, with D possibly being TRBD1 (6 bases). V was shortened by 1 base and J by 1 base, with 11 bases between the two germline ends. The CDR3 covers 15 residues. The germline gives CDR1 SGHRS, CDR2 YFSETQ. Written as DNA, the CDR3 is TGCGCCAGCAGCTTGCTGGGGGGACAGAACACTGAAGCTTTCTTT. Amino acid sequence: CASSLLGGQNTEAFF.

This clonotype was counted many times. V gene TRBV7-2 combines with J gene TRBJ1-1, with a possible D match to TRBD1 (5 bases). Germline V lookup: CDR1 SGHTA, CDR2 FQGNSA. The CDR3 spans 14 residues. With 3 bases removed from V and 4 bases from J, the gap between germline ends came to 12 bases. The CDR3: CASSFPRAFTEAFF. DNA for the CDR3: TGTGCCAGCAGCTTCCCCAGGGCGTTCACTGAAGCTTTCTTT. The variable domain in full, with the rest retrieved from reference TRBV7-2 and TRBJ1-1, is GAGVSQSPSNKVTEKGKDVELRCDPISGHTALYWYRQSLGQGLEFLIYFQGNSAPDKSGLPSDRFSAERTGGSVSTLTIQRTQQEDSAVYLCASSFPRAFTEAFFGQGTRLTVV.

This clonotype was seen more than once but under ten times. The V gene is TRBV5-1, the J gene TRBJ2-7; 9 bases line up with TRBD1. Trimming cost V 4 bases and J 11 bases; bases outside gene matches: 4. Germline V CDR1 and CDR2: SGHRS, YFSETQ. The CDR3 runs 11 residues. CDR3 coding DNA: TGCGCCAGCAGCGGACAGGGGACGAAGTACTTC. Its translation: CASSGQGTKYF.

This clonotype was recorded a few times. The gene calls are TRBV5-1 and TRBJ2-5; tentatively, D is TRBD1 or TRBD2 (6 bases each). Germline CDR1 SGHRS, CDR2 YFSETQ. V was shortened by 4 bases and J by 3 bases, with 13 bases between the two germline ends. The CDR3 covers 14 residues. The CDR3 DNA reads TGCGCCAGCAGCCCGGGGGCGGGCAAAGAGACCCAGTACTTC. It specifies CASSPGAGKETQYF.